One and the same sample provided the 16 T cell receptor beta chains below, sequenced in a study of cytomegalovirus exposure and HLA in healthy donors. In the PCR, 60 Vbeta and 13 Jbeta primers were used. Here immunoSEQ multiplex PCR was the method, and the copy in TCRdb shows in-frame clones only, minus some. The table lists about 200,000 clones, 80% to 90% of them singletons. The sequenced sample was PBMCs. Receptors were obtained from a woman aged 30 to 39 in good health and CMV-seronegative.

The V and J genes are TRBV6-1 and TRBJ1-4; TRBD1 matches at 7 bases. The CDR3 spans 14 residues. The ends lost 10 bases at V and 6 bases at J; junction bases unmatched: 11. CDR1 and CDR2 from the germline V gene are MNHNS and SASEGT. The CDR3 DNA is TGTGCCACCCGAACAAGACAGGGAGATGAAAAACTGTTTTTT. Its protein product is CATRTRQGDEKLFF.

The chain links TRBV19 to TRBJ1-2, with D possibly matching TRBD1 (5 bases). Germline V gene lookup returns CDR1 LNHDA and CDR2 SQIVND (reference sequence). The V and J ends lost 7 bases and 2 bases respectively, with 17 bases between them. The CDR3 runs 15 residues. The CDR3 DNA follows: TGTGCCAGTACCACCCCGGATGGGGCCAACTATGGCTACACCTTC. Its protein product is CASTTPDGANYGYTF.

The chain carries TRBV6-1 and TRBJ2-7; D is unresolved. Germline V CDR1 and CDR2: MNHNS, SASEGT. The length of the CDR3 is 14 residues. The ends were cut back, 10 bases at V and 3 bases at J, with 19 bases in the middle. The CDR3 loop reads CATTPSEARYEQYF. The CDR3 coding sequence is TGTGCCACTACTCCCAGCGAGGCTCGCTACGAGCAGTACTTC.

The chain recombines TRBV7-3 with TRBJ2-3; 7 bases are a match to TRBD2. The CDR3 sequence is 16 residues long. The V and J ends lost 1 base and 0 bases, in that order; junction bases with no gene match: 4. Germline CDR1 reads SGHTA; CDR2 reads FQGTGA. The CDR3 loop reads CASSLIGGVSTDTQYF. CDR3 in DNA: TGTGCCAGCAGCTTAATTGGGGGGGTTAGCACAGATACGCAGTATTTT.

The chain combines TRBV11-2 with TRBJ2-1, with 8 positions matching TRBD1. Germline-derived CDR1 and CDR2 are SGHAT and FQNNGV. With 1 base clipped from V and 3 bases from J, the junction kept 2 bases outside the gene matches. CDR3 size: 15 residues. As DNA, the CDR3 is TGTGCCAGCAGCTTAGGAACAGGGGGCTACAATGAGCAGTTCTTC. This encodes CASSLGTGGYNEQFF.

The chain couples TRBV28 to TRBJ1-5, with a weak D call TRBD1 (6 bases). V shed 6 bases and J shed 3 bases, with 15 bases lying between them. The CDR3 runs to 15 residues. Germline-derived CDR1 and CDR2 are MDHEN and SYDVKM. The chain's CDR3 is CASRGRDKNNQPQHF. CDR3 sequence (DNA): TGTGCCAGCAGAGGACGGGACAAAAACAATCAGCCCCAGCATTTT.

The chain employs TRBV6-1 and TRBJ1-5; D gene ambiguous. V was clipped by 2 bases and J by 0 bases, with 11 bases between them. The CDR3 is 16 residues long. From germline, CDR1 is MNHNS and CDR2 SASEGT. CDR3 loop: CASSEIGGYSNQPQHF. The CDR3 DNA is TGTGCCAGCAGTGAAATCGGCGGCTATAGCAATCAGCCCCAGCATTTT.

The chain is built from TRBV28 and TRBJ1-1; 10 positions agree with TRBD1. Germline CDR1 MDHEN, CDR2 SYDVKM. The CDR3 has 15 amino acids. J gave up 5 bases and V 4 bases, and 7 bases lay outside the gene matches. CDR3 DNA: TGTGCCAGCAGTTATAGGACAGGGGGAAGGACTGAAGCTTTCTTT. It is translated as CASSYRTGGRTEAFF. Based on the CDR3 plus reference TRBV28 and TRBJ1-1, the full variable domain is DVKVTQSSRYLVKRTGEKVFLECVQDMDHENMFWYRQDPGLGLRLIYFSYDVKMKEKGDIPEGYSVSREKKERFSLILESASTNQTSMYLCASSYRTGGRTEAFFGQGTRLTVV.

The chain carries TRBV7-9 and TRBJ2-3, with TRBD2 matching over 7 bases. J lost 2 bases, V lost 6 bases, and 8 bases had no gene match. In germline, CDR1 is SEHNR, CDR2 FQNEAQ (reference sequence). The CDR3 is made up of 15 amino acids. The CDR3 DNA reads TGTGCCAGCAGAGCTGGGGGGGAACTCACAGATACGCAGTATTTT. This gives the protein CASRAGGELTDTQYF.

The V and J genes are TRBV27 and TRBJ1-5, with a possible D match to TRBD1 (6 bases). CDR3 size: 19 residues. Between the trimmed V and J ends, which lost 4 bases and 6 bases, there was a span of 28 bases. Germline CDR1 and CDR2: MNHEY and SMNVEV (reference sequence). The CDR3 DNA reads as TGTGCCAGCAGTTGGGCTGGGCCCGGGACATTAAGCGGGGTTCAGCCCCAGCATTTT. Translated: CASSWAGPGTLSGVQPQHF.

The chain joins TRBV5-1 to TRBJ2-5; 7 bases map to TRBD1. Unmatched junction bases numbered 9, after V lost 8 bases and J lost 2 bases. The CDR3 is made up of 14 amino acids. Germline V gene data show CDR1 as SGHRS and CDR2 as YFSETQ. CDR3 bases: TGCGCCAGTAATTGGGACAGCTCGCAAGAGACCCAGTACTTC. This codes for CASNWDSSQETQYF.

For the CDR3, the DNA is TGTGCCAGCAGCTTGGTTCAGGGGAGCACCGGGGAGCTGTTTTTT. This codes for CASSLVQGSTGELFF. This rearrangement joins TRBV5-8 to TRBJ2-2; tentative D call: TRBD1 (6 bases). Per the germline V gene, CDR1 is SGHTS and CDR2 is YDEGEE. V was pared by 0 bases and J by 4 bases, with 10 bases between. CDR3 length: 15 amino acids.

The chain has TRBV15 and TRBJ1-1; no clear D. Germline CDR1 LNHNV, CDR2 YYDKDF (reference sequence). CDR3 length: 15 amino acids. V was clipped by 0 bases and J by 6 bases, with 14 bases between them. The CDR3 spells CATSREVTGFAEAFF. The CDR3 DNA reads as TGTGCCACCAGCAGAGAAGTAACGGGGTTCGCTGAAGCTTTCTTT.

This sequence joins TRBV5-5 and TRBJ2-2, with 7 bases lining up with TRBD2. Germline-derived CDR1 and CDR2 are SGHKS and YYEKEE (reference sequence). This CDR3 region has 17 residues. V lost 4 bases, J lost 0 bases, and 9 bases stayed unmatched. The DNA of the CDR3 is TGTGCCAGCAGCCGAAATACAGCGGGATCGAACACCGGGGAGCTGTTTTTT. It is translated as CASSRNTAGSNTGELFF.

The rearrangement uses TRBV28 and TRBJ2-5; no clear D. The CDR3 contains 11 residues. The germline V and J ends were trimmed by 5 bases and 10 bases, with 11 bases remaining between them. The germline gives CDR1 MDHEN, CDR2 SYDVKM. The CDR3 region has the DNA TGTGCCAGCAGTCCTGACTCCTACCAGTACTTC. It codes for CASSPDSYQYF.

V and J are TRBV10-3 and TRBJ2-7; 11 bases line up with TRBD2. CDR1 is ENHRY, CDR2 SYGVKD, per germline. This CDR3 region has 16 residues. The junction had 14 bases not matched to a gene; V was cut back by 6 bases and J by 7 bases. CDR3 sequence (DNA): TGTGCCATCAGCCCCCAGGGGACTAGCGGAAGGAGGGAGCAGTACTTC. Residues: CAISPQGTSGRREQYF.